The next 8 T cell receptor beta chains were all read from a single sample in a study of blood T cell repertoires in COVID-19. Clones were sequenced by immunoSEQ multiplex PCR, and TCRdb holds only the in-frame ones, with some missing. The sample lists around 68,000 clones, around nine tenths seen once, with roughly 7% in the top ten. Source material: peripheral blood. The receptors shown here come from a man aged 50 or older with active COVID-19.

This sequence joins TRBV27 and TRBJ2-3, with 10 bases lining up with TRBD2. The CDR3 sequence is 17 residues long. The J segment lost 1 base and the V segment lost 2 bases, leaving 6 bases of the junction unmatched. Germline V CDR1 and CDR2: MNHEY, SMNVEV (reference sequence). The CDR3 bases are TGTGCCAGCAGTTTAAGCCTAGCGGGGGTCCGCACAGATACGCAGTATTTT. Translated, it gives CASSLSLAGVRTDTQYF.

The chain carries TRBV5-4 and TRBJ1-2, with D unclear. Germline V gene lookup returns CDR1 SGHNT and CDR2 YYREEE (reference sequence). This CDR3 contains 14 residues. V dropped 2 bases and J dropped 4 bases, with 12 bases sitting between them. DNA of the CDR3: TGTGCCAGCAGCTTTTCAGGCATGACCTATGGCTACACCTTC. Translating it yields CASSFSGMTYGYTF.

This clone was seen once. The rearrangement joins TRBV28 to TRBJ2-7, with D possibly being TRBD1 (6 bases). CDR1 MDHEN and CDR2 SYDVKM come from the germline V gene. V was cut by 6 bases and J by 2 bases, with 11 bases left in between. This CDR3 region has 13 residues. CDR3 nucleotide sequence: TGTGCCAGCAGATCGACAGGAACCTACGAGCAGTACTTC. It translates to CASRSTGTYEQYF.

The chain combines TRBV7-2 with TRBJ2-7, with TRBD1 matching over 8 bases. Per germline, CDR1 SGHTA and CDR2 FQGNSA. V lost 5 bases and J lost 6; bases outside the gene matches: 15. The CDR3 is 16 residues long. The CDR3: CASSTRQGARDSEQYF. DNA of the CDR3: TGTGCCAGCAGCACCCGGCAGGGGGCGAGAGACTCCGAGCAGTACTTC.

The chain combines TRBV10-3 with TRBJ2-3; TRBD2 matches at 12 bases. The V gene end was trimmed by 2 bases and the J gene end by 3 bases; junction bases not matched to a gene: 15. This CDR3 has 20 amino acids. Germline assignment: CDR1 ENHRY and CDR2 SYGVKD. CDR3 nucleotides: TGTGCCATCAGTGAGCCAACTAGCGGGGGGACCCCGTTCCAGACAGATACGCAGTATTTT. Translating gives CAISEPTSGGTPFQTDTQYF.

J is TRBJ1-3 and V is TRBV28, with 10 bases aligning to TRBD1. The CDR3 sequence is 16 residues long. Germline V gene data show CDR1 as MDHEN and CDR2 as SYDVKM. V was pared by 6 bases and J by 2 bases, with 7 bases of the junction left unmatched. CDR3 coding DNA: TGTGCCAGCAGCCTGGACAGGGGGAAAACTGGAAACACCATATATTTT. It yields the protein CASSLDRGKTGNTIYF.

This chain joins TRBV5-1 and TRBJ2-5; TRBD2 matches at 7 bases. CDR1 is SGHRS and CDR2 is YFSETQ in the germline V gene. The CDR3 contains 13 residues. J was trimmed by 5 bases and V by 3 bases; bases with no gene match: 4. CDR3 sequence: CASSSSGAETQYF. Written as DNA, the CDR3 is TGCGCCAGCAGCTCGAGCGGGGCGGAGACCCAGTACTTC.

This chain joins TRBV19 and TRBJ1-2; 9 nucleotides align to TRBD1. The CDR3 has 14 amino acids. Germline V lookup: CDR1 LNHDA, CDR2 SQIVND (reference sequence). Unmatched junction bases numbered 3, after V lost 5 bases and J lost 2 bases. CDR3 nucleotide sequence: TGTGCCAGTAGTCCGGGACAGGGAAACTATGGCTACACCTTC. Its protein product is CASSPGQGNYGYTF.